The 20 T cell receptor beta chains in this list originate from one sample, sequenced in a study of cytomegalovirus exposure and HLA in healthy donors. Sequencing used immunoSEQ multiplex PCR; TCRdb keeps in-frame clones, though not all of them. The table lists 130,000 to 150,000 clones, 80% to 90% of them singletons. The sequenced material came from PBMCs. All receptors derive from a man aged 18-30 years in good health and CMV-seropositive.

The genes are TRBV4-2 and TRBJ1-2, with no clear D. Per the germline V gene, CDR1 is LGHNA and CDR2 is YNFKEQ. The CDR3 totals 12 residues. V was trimmed by 4 bases and J by 2 bases, leaving 5 bases between them. The CDR3 loop is CASSRENYGYTF. In nucleotides, the CDR3 is TGTGCCAGCAGCCGGGAGAACTATGGCTACACCTTC.

This rearrangement joins TRBV28 to TRBJ2-4, with a weak D call TRBD1 (6 bases). Trimming shortened V by 5 bases and J by 6 bases, and 14 bases separated the two germline ends. Germline CDR1 reads MDHEN; CDR2 reads SYDVKM. The CDR3 is 14 residues long. CDR3 sequence: CASSPPRGGNIQYF. CDR3 DNA: TGTGCCAGCAGTCCGCCCAGGGGCGGAAACATTCAGTACTTC.

CDR3 in amino acids: CASRSLRGSSYNEQFF. Here the CDR3 DNA reads TGCGCCAGCAGGTCTTTACGGGGGAGCTCCTACAATGAGCAGTTCTTC. This chain joins TRBV4-1 and TRBJ2-1; TRBD2 might be the D (6 bases). The CDR3 is 16 amino acids. Trimming pared 6 bases from V and 0 bases from J, leaving 15 bases between. Germline CDR1 and CDR2: MGHRA and YSYEKL.

The table lists this clone with a count of one. Other nucleotide sequences in the sample specify the same CDR3. CDR3 sequence reads: CASSLGLAGVNEQFF. CDR3 in DNA: TGCGCCAGCAGCTTGGGGCTAGCGGGAGTGAATGAGCAGTTCTTC. The rearrangement uses TRBV5-1 and TRBJ2-1, with TRBD2 matching over 10 bases. The germline gives CDR1 SGHRS, CDR2 YFSETQ. This CDR3 is 15 amino acids long. The ends lost 0 bases at V and 7 bases at J; junction bases unmatched: 4.

In this sample, this clone turned up a few times. The chain recombines TRBV10-1 with TRBJ1-3, with 7 bases lining up with TRBD1. CDR3 size: 13 residues. Germline values: CDR1 WNHNN, CDR2 SYGVQD (reference sequence). DNA for the CDR3: TGCCATCGAGGGGGCTTGGAAGGAAACACCATATATTTT. Its translation is CHRGGLEGNTIYF.

This rearrangement joins TRBV18 to TRBJ1-6; 9 nucleotides agree with TRBD1. The CDR3 runs 16 residues. The V gene end was trimmed by 3 bases and the J gene end by 9 bases; junction bases not matched to a gene: 9. CDR1 KGHSH and CDR2 LQKENI come from the germline V gene. The CDR3 DNA sequence: TGTGCCAGCTCACCGAATTGGGACAGGGTGGCTTCACCCCTCCACTTT. Translating it yields CASSPNWDRVASPLHF. Drawing the rest from reference TRBV18 and TRBJ1-6, the complete variable domain is NAGVMQNPRHLVRRRGQEARLRCSPMKGHSHVYWYRQLPEEGLKFMVYLQKENIIDESGMPKERFSAEFPKEGPSILRIQQVVRGDSAAYFCASSPNWDRVASPLHFGNGTRLTVT.

This chain joins TRBV29-1 and TRBJ2-1; 10 nucleotides match TRBD2. The ends lost 2 bases at V and 4 bases at J; junction bases unmatched: 5. Germline V gives CDR1 SQVTM, CDR2 ANQGSEA. The CDR3 sequence is 15 residues long. CDR3 loop: CSVERSGGTYNEQFF. DNA for the CDR3: TGCAGCGTTGAACGTAGCGGGGGGACTTACAATGAGCAGTTCTTC.

On this clone itself: At the DNA level, this CDR3 is encoded by other sequences in the same sample as well. This CDR3 is CASSERAGTSTDTQYF. The CDR3 DNA reads TGTGCCAGCAGTGAGAGGGCGGGGACGAGCACAGATACGCAGTATTTT. The chain employs TRBV2 and TRBJ2-3, with a weak D call TRBD2 (6 bases). With 3 bases removed from V and 0 bases from J, the gap between germline ends came to 13 bases. The germline gives CDR1 SNHLY, CDR2 FYNNEI. This CDR3 spans 16 amino acids.

The count of this clone is one. The V and J genes are TRBV6-5 and TRBJ1-1, with TRBD1 matching 8 bases. The trim removed 0 bases at V and 3 bases at J, leaving 6 bases unmatched. Germline-derived CDR1 and CDR2 are MNHEY and SVGAGI. This CDR3 has 16 residues. CDR3 in DNA: TGTGCCAGCAGTTACTCGGAGACAGGGGAGGACACTGAAGCTTTCTTT. It yields the protein CASSYSETGEDTEAFF.

V and J are TRBV11-2 and TRBJ1-2, with a possible D match to TRBD1 (5 bases). V was clipped by 1 base and J by 8 bases, with 17 bases between them. This CDR3 region has 15 residues. CDR1 is SGHAT, CDR2 FQNNGV, per germline. For the CDR3, the DNA is TGTGCCAGCAGCTTAGGGGCGGGACTATCCCAAGGCTACACCTTC. This codes for CASSLGAGLSQGYTF. Using reference TRBV11-2 and TRBJ1-2 for the parts outside the CDR3, the full variable domain is EAGVAQSPRYKIIEKRQSVAFWCNPISGHATLYWYQQILGQGPKLLIQFQNNGVVDDSQLPKDRFSAERLKGVDSTLKIQPAKLEDSAVYLCASSLGAGLSQGYTFGSGTRLTVV.

The chain recombines TRBV30 with TRBJ2-1; 10 positions match TRBD2. Per the germline V gene, CDR1 is GTSNPN and CDR2 is SVGIG (reference sequence). CDR3 length: 11 residues. J gave up 14 bases and V 3 bases, and 4 bases lay outside the gene matches. Here the CDR3 DNA reads TGTGCCTGGAGCGCTAGCGGGAGCGAGTTCTTC. This translates into CAWSASGSEFF. The full variable domain, completed using reference TRBV30 and TRBJ2-1, is SQTIHQWPATLVQPVGSPLSLECTVEGTSNPNLYWYRQAAGRGLQLLFYSVGIGQISSEVPQNLSASRPQDRQFILSSKKLLLSDSGFYLCAWSASGSEFFGPGTRLTVL.

The CDR3 reads CASMGEAGGLADTQYF. The CDR3 DNA reads as TGCGCCAGCATGGGTGAAGCGGGAGGGCTGGCAGATACGCAGTATTTT. The chain employs TRBV10-1 and TRBJ2-3, with 10 positions matching TRBD2. V lost 7 bases to trimming and J lost 4 bases; unmatched junction nucleotides: 11. Looked up from germline, CDR1 is WNHNN and CDR2 is SYGVQD (reference sequence). The CDR3 is made up of 16 amino acids.

The chain carries TRBV6-1 and TRBJ1-1, with TRBD1 matching 10 bases. V trimming: 3 bases; J trimming: 3 bases; junction bases outside the gene matches: 7. There are 16 residues in the CDR3. Germline assignment: CDR1 MNHNS and CDR2 SASEGT. The CDR3 DNA reads TGTGCCAGCAGTGACTTTGGGGACAGGGGTTACACTGAAGCTTTCTTT. Translation gives CASSDFGDRGYTEAFF.

A few counts support this clone. V and J are TRBV6-1 and TRBJ2-1; 8 bases match TRBD1. Germline assignment: CDR1 MNHNS and CDR2 SASEGT. The CDR3 loop spans 16 amino acids. The J segment lost 7 bases and the V segment lost 3 bases, leaving 11 bases of the junction unmatched. CDR3 sequence reads: CASSDPGGSEGNEQFF. CDR3 DNA: TGTGCCAGCAGTGACCCAGGGGGCTCTGAAGGTAATGAGCAGTTCTTC.

The chain carries TRBV5-1 and TRBJ2-3; 9 bases match TRBD1. V was pared by 7 bases and J by 4 bases, with 7 bases of the junction left unmatched. Per the germline V gene, CDR1 is SGHRS and CDR2 is YFSETQ. The CDR3 is 14 amino acids. CDR3 sequence (DNA): TGCGCCAGCCGAGGACAGGGGAGGGCAGATACGCAGTATTTT. The encoded protein is CASRGQGRADTQYF.

V and J are TRBV4-2 and TRBJ2-2; D gene unclear. CDR1 is LGHNA and CDR2 is YNFKEQ in the germline V gene. Deletions cut 3 bases from V and 1 base from J, with 18 bases between. The CDR3 covers 18 residues. The DNA for the CDR3 is TGTGCCAGCAGCCAGATTTCTGGAGTCCCCTTGAACACCGGGGAGCTGTTTTTT. Translation gives CASSQISGVPLNTGELFF.

The V and J genes are TRBV2 and TRBJ1-1; D is unclear. From germline, CDR1 is SNHLY and CDR2 FYNNEI. The germline V and J ends were trimmed by 4 bases and 5 bases, with 17 bases remaining between them. This CDR3 comprises 15 residues. The CDR3 DNA sequence: TGTGCCAGCAGTGTCGAGGGAGTACGTCAAACTGAAGCTTTCTTT. Translated: CASSVEGVRQTEAFF.

The rearrangement joins TRBV6-1 to TRBJ2-3; possible D gene TRBD2, 5 bases. CDR1 MNHNS and CDR2 SASEGT come from the germline V gene. V lost 3 bases, J lost 6 bases, and 13 bases lay in between. The CDR3 totals 14 residues. The DNA of the CDR3 is TGTGCCAGCAGTGAGGGAGAAACCCATGATACGCAGTATTTT. Amino acids: CASSEGETHDTQYF.

The chain uses TRBV5-1 and TRBJ1-1, with 10 bases aligning to TRBD1. J lost 6 bases, V lost 4 bases, and 12 bases had no gene match. Germline V gene lookup returns CDR1 SGHRS and CDR2 YFSETQ. This CDR3 is 16 amino acids long. CDR3 coding DNA: TGCGCCAGCAGCGTACCGCCGGGACAGGGGAGCCCTGAAGCTTTCTTT. This translates into CASSVPPGQGSPEAFF.

Notes on this clone: The conserved final phenylalanine or tryptophan is absent from the CDR3, which likely points to a read error. Because the CDR3's place on the DNA is in doubt, the DNA is left out and the CDR3 is given as listed by TCRdb. The V and J genes are TRBV11-2 and TRBJ1-4; TRBD1 is taken as the D call from the table, unchecked against the DNA. Germline V gene data show CDR1 as SGHAT and CDR2 as FQNNGV. The CDR3 has 10 amino acids, counting both end residues. The CDR3 is CASEAQGRLE.